These 28 T cell receptor beta chains share one sample of origin, sequenced in a study of blood T cell repertoires in COVID-19. Clones were read by immunoSEQ multiplex PCR, and TCRdb kept only the in-frame ones, dropping some. Here the sample spans about 330,000 clones, 86% being singletons. Sequencing input: peripheral blood. The receptors were gathered from a woman aged 50 to 60 with acute or convalescent COVID-19.

This sequence joins TRBV29-1 and TRBJ2-7; 7 bases map to TRBD1. Trimming cost V 7 bases and J 5 bases; bases outside gene matches: 5. Germline loops: CDR1 SQVTM, CDR2 ANQGSEA. The CDR3 loop spans 11 amino acids. CDR3 sequence (DNA): TGCAGCGGAGGACAGGTCGACGAGCAGTACTTC. It encodes CSGGQVDEQYF.

The V gene is TRBV3-1 (or the pseudogene TRBV3-2), the J gene TRBJ2-7; 8 bases fit TRBD2. CDR1 and CDR2 (germline): LGHDT, YNNKEL (reference sequence). This CDR3 is built from 13 residues. The J segment lost 7 bases and the V segment lost 1 base, leaving 3 bases of the junction unmatched. In DNA, the CDR3 is TGTGCCAGCAGCCAAGGGGGCGGGGGGGAGCAGTACTTC. Amino acid sequence: CASSQGGGGEQYF.

The rearrangement uses TRBV24-1 and TRBJ2-7, with 14 nucleotides matching TRBD2. From germline, CDR1 is KGHDR and CDR2 SFDVKD. V was pared by 4 bases and J by 5 bases, with 15 bases of the junction left unmatched. This CDR3 is 19 amino acids long. In DNA, the CDR3 is TGTGCCACCAGTGAACGTACATCCGGGACTAGCGGGAGTATCGACGAGCAGTACTTC. Protein product: CATSERTSGTSGSIDEQYF.

This clone was seen a few times. The rearrangement links TRBV4-1 to TRBJ1-2; TRBD1 might be the D (5 bases). There are 15 residues in the CDR3. Germline CDR1 is MGHRA and CDR2 is YSYEKL. Trimming cost V 0 bases and J 5 bases, with 13 bases left between them. The CDR3 nucleotides are TGCGCCAGCAGCCAAGAAGTACAGGTCAAATATGGCTACACCTTC. It translates to CASSQEVQVKYGYTF.

The chain couples TRBV24-1 to TRBJ2-2; 7 nucleotides line up with TRBD1. Germline assignment: CDR1 KGHDR and CDR2 SFDVKD. This CDR3 has 17 residues. V gave up 1 base and J gave up 7 bases; unmatched junction bases: 11. The DNA for the CDR3 is TGTGCCACCAGTGATTTAAGTAGACAGGGTGTAGACGGGGAGCTGTTTTTT. Its translation is CATSDLSRQGVDGELFF.

This clone was counted a single time. The rearrangement links TRBV7-2 to TRBJ2-3; TRBD1 is a possible D gene (5 bases). CDR3 length: 15 amino acids. The V end lost 5 bases, the J end lost 2 bases, and 14 bases lay between the germline ends. The germline V gene has CDR1 SGHTA and CDR2 FQGNSA. CDR3 loop: CASSLGRADTDTQYF. The CDR3 bases are TGTGCCAGCAGCCTCGGCAGGGCTGACACAGATACGCAGTATTTT.

The V gene is TRBV5-5, the J gene TRBJ2-7; D gene ambiguous. The CDR3 sequence is 14 residues long. V was shortened by 2 bases and J by 2 bases, with 11 bases between the two germline ends. The V gene's germline CDR1 is SGHKS and CDR2 YYEKEE (reference sequence). The CDR3 coding sequence is TGTGCCAGCAGCTTTGTTGTACAAACCTACGAGCAGTACTTC. Its translation is CASSFVVQTYEQYF.

V is TRBV30 and J is TRBJ1-4; 7 bases match TRBD1. CDR1 and CDR2 from the germline V gene are GTSNPN and SVGIG (reference sequence). Trimming removed 1 base from V and 4 bases from J; junction bases left unmatched: 3. CDR3 length: 14 residues. The CDR3 loop reads CAWSAGQLNEKLFF. CDR3 sequence (DNA): TGTGCCTGGAGTGCGGGACAGCTTAATGAAAAACTGTTTTTT.

The gene calls are TRBV11-2 and TRBJ1-1; the match to TRBD1 covers 11 bases. Losses at the gene ends were 5 bases for V and 4 bases for J; bases not matched to a gene: 9. CDR3 length: 16 residues. Per germline, CDR1 SGHAT and CDR2 FQNNGV. Written as DNA, the CDR3 is TGTGCCAGCAGCCTCCGGACAGGGGGCGTCGGCACTGAAGCTTTCTTT. It specifies CASSLRTGGVGTEAFF. Based on the CDR3 plus reference TRBV11-2 and TRBJ1-1, the full variable domain is EAGVAQSPRYKIIEKRQSVAFWCNPISGHATLYWYQQILGQGPKLLIQFQNNGVVDDSQLPKDRFSAERLKGVDSTLKIQPAKLEDSAVYLCASSLRTGGVGTEAFFGQGTRLTVV.

In this sample, this clone turned up once. The gene calls are TRBV28 and TRBJ1-5, with D maybe TRBD1 (5 bases). V lost 5 bases, J lost 3 bases, and 14 bases lay in between. Germline assignment: CDR1 MDHEN and CDR2 SYDVKM. The CDR3 extends over 15 amino acids. Here the CDR3 reads CASSLVGGNNQPQHF. CDR3 in DNA: TGTGCCAGCAGTCTCGTGGGGGGTAACAATCAGCCCCAGCATTTT.

The chain employs TRBV19 and TRBJ2-5, with D perhaps TRBD2 (6 bases). CDR1 LNHDA and CDR2 SQIVND come from the germline V gene (reference sequence). There are 18 residues in the CDR3. Trimming removed 5 bases at V and 1 base at J, with 23 bases between. For the CDR3, the DNA is TGTGCCAGTAGTCGGGACCCGGGCGGGGTGGTGGGCCAAGAGACCCAGTACTTC. Its translation: CASSRDPGGVVGQETQYF.

CDR3 nucleotide sequence: TGTGCCAGCAGCGTACGTCTAGCGAACTACAATGAGCAGTTCTTC. It is translated as CASSVRLANYNEQFF. The rearrangement joins TRBV9 to TRBJ2-1; D possibly corresponds to TRBD2 (6 bases). V dropped 1 base and J dropped 3 bases, with 11 bases sitting between them. The CDR3 runs to 15 residues. From germline, CDR1 is SGDLS and CDR2 YYNGEE.

This clone is a singleton in its sample. V is TRBV9 and J is TRBJ2-3; a possible D gene is TRBD2 (6 bases). The CDR3 consists of 15 residues. V shed 0 bases and J shed 4 bases, with 12 bases lying between them. Germline-derived CDR1 and CDR2 are SGDLS and YYNGEE. The CDR3 coding sequence is TGTGCCAGCAGCGTAGCGCCGGGAGACGCAGATACGCAGTATTTT. It codes for CASSVAPGDADTQYF.

V is TRBV19 and J is TRBJ2-1; D uncertain. Germline assignment: CDR1 LNHDA and CDR2 SQIVND (reference sequence). The CDR3 has 14 amino acids. Trimming took off 5 bases at V and 0 bases at J, with 8 bases between the two ends. The CDR3 is CASSPMSSYNEQFF. CDR3 nucleotide sequence: TGTGCCAGTAGTCCTATGAGCTCCTACAATGAGCAGTTCTTC.

The CDR3 spells CASSIYRAGGHQPQHF. Written as DNA, the CDR3 is TGTGCCAGTAGTATCTATCGGGCGGGTGGGCATCAGCCCCAGCATTTT. This sequence joins TRBV19 and TRBJ1-5; D not certain. V was clipped by 3 bases and J by 5 bases, with 17 bases between them. This CDR3 is built from 16 residues. CDR1 and CDR2 (germline): LNHDA, SQIVND (reference sequence).

CDR3 residues: CATSGTGGNLAEKLFF. In DNA form, the CDR3 reads TGTGCCACCAGCGGGACAGGGGGTAATCTCGCTGAAAAACTGTTTTTT. The V and J genes are TRBV15 and TRBJ1-4, with 11 bases identical to TRBD1. CDR3 length: 16 amino acids. Trimming cost V 5 bases and J 7 bases; bases outside gene matches: 9. Germline V gene sequence: CDR1 LNHNV, CDR2 YYDKDF (reference sequence).

This clone has only one observation. The rearrangement links TRBV24-1 to TRBJ2-7; D is unclear. The V and J ends lost 3 bases and 1 base respectively, with 6 bases between them. This CDR3 has 13 amino acids. Germline V gene lookup returns CDR1 KGHDR and CDR2 SFDVKD. Here the CDR3 reads CATSDAVSYEQYF. CDR3 DNA: TGTGCCACCAGTGATGCGGTGTCCTACGAGCAGTACTTC.

The chain has TRBV2 and TRBJ2-1; D unresolved. V was trimmed by 8 bases and J by 9 bases, leaving 14 bases between them. Germline loops: CDR1 SNHLY, CDR2 FYNNEI. The CDR3 has 12 amino acids. The CDR3 DNA sequence: TGTGCCAGCTCCTACGCAGGTGGTGAGCAGTTCTTC. This sequence encodes CASSYAGGEQFF.

This clone was detected a few times. This chain joins TRBV28 and TRBJ1-1; the D gene is possibly TRBD1 (5 bases). This CDR3 comprises 15 residues. V lost 5 bases, J lost 1 base, and 14 bases lay in between. Germline V gives CDR1 MDHEN, CDR2 SYDVKM. The DNA of the CDR3 is TGTGCCAGCAGTCTCCGGACAACAGAGAACACTGAAGCTTTCTTT. Translating it yields CASSLRTTENTEAFF.

Details on this clone: Different DNA sequences within this sample yield the same CDR3. The chain recombines TRBV28 with TRBJ2-7; D may be TRBD1 (6 bases). The germline V gene encodes CDR1 MDHEN and CDR2 SYDVKM. The CDR3 loop spans 13 amino acids. Trimming took 5 bases from V and 3 from J, leaving 11 bases between them. CDR3 sequence reads: CASSGTPNYEQYF. Written as DNA, the CDR3 is TGTGCCAGCAGTGGGACACCTAACTACGAGCAGTACTTC.

This clone showed up just a few times. The chain employs TRBV28 and TRBJ2-1, with no clear D. CDR1 and CDR2 from the germline V gene are MDHEN and SYDVKM. Trimming pared 6 bases from V and 10 bases from J, leaving 13 bases between. The CDR3 has 12 amino acids. The CDR3 here is CASSSTSEEQFF. The CDR3 DNA reads TGTGCCAGCAGCTCAACAAGTGAAGAGCAGTTCTTC.

The chain has TRBV15 and TRBJ2-1; 7 bases fit TRBD2. The CDR3 is made up of 18 amino acids. Germline assignment: CDR1 LNHNV and CDR2 YYDKDF (reference sequence). Trimming took 0 bases from V and 0 from J; bases not matched to a gene: 8. This CDR3 is CATSRDRGLPSSYNEQFF. CDR3 nucleotide sequence: TGTGCCACCAGCAGAGATCGGGGACTACCGAGCTCCTACAATGAGCAGTTCTTC.

The rearrangement uses TRBV16 and TRBJ1-1; 10 nucleotides align to TRBD1. Germline values: CDR1 KGHSY, CDR2 FQNENV. V was clipped by 1 base and J by 0 bases; unmatched bases: 8. The length of the CDR3 is 18 residues. The CDR3, as DNA: TGTGCCAGCAGCCAATTATACGGGACAGGGGCACTGAACACTGAAGCTTTCTTT. Its translation is CASSQLYGTGALNTEAFF.

This chain links TRBV21-1 with TRBJ2-1; TRBD2, the D gene given by the table, was not confirmed from the DNA. TRBV21-1 is a known pseudogene. This CDR3 contains 14 residues. CDR3: CASLKGLAGGRWVF. DNA for the CDR3: TGTGCCAGCCTTAAGGGTCTAGCGGGAGGGAGGTGGGTCTTC.

There are a few counts of this clone. The gene calls are TRBV28 and TRBJ2-2; D gene uncertain. Trimming cost V 8 bases and J 1 base, with 8 bases left between them. The CDR3 length is 13 residues. The germline V gene has CDR1 MDHEN and CDR2 SYDVKM. The CDR3 loop reads CASLEKNTGELFF. CDR3 coding DNA: TGTGCCAGCTTAGAAAAGAACACCGGGGAGCTGTTTTTT.

This clone was observed a few times. The rearrangement joins TRBV5-1 to TRBJ2-7; 11 positions match TRBD2. In germline, CDR1 is SGHRS, CDR2 YFSETQ. With V trimmed by 4 bases and J by 4 bases, 7 bases remained unmatched. The CDR3 runs 15 residues. CDR3 residues: CASSALLAGDYEQYF. The CDR3 bases are TGCGCCAGCAGCGCCTTACTAGCGGGAGATTACGAGCAGTACTTC.

This chain joins TRBV6-1 and TRBJ1-5; TRBD1 is a possible D gene (6 bases). V gave up 8 bases and J gave up 4 bases, with 21 bases separating them. Germline V lookup: CDR1 MNHNS, CDR2 SASEGT. The CDR3 is 16 residues long. The CDR3: CASGEGPYRDNQPQHF. CDR3 DNA sequence: TGTGCCAGCGGAGAAGGACCGTACAGGGATAATCAGCCCCAGCATTTT.

This clone was observed a few times. The V call is TRBV5-1, the J call TRBJ2-7; tentative D call: TRBD1 (6 bases). Germline values: CDR1 SGHRS, CDR2 YFSETQ. This CDR3 has 13 amino acids. Trimming left V 0 bases short and J 6 bases short, with 10 bases between. The CDR3 reads CASSLDRAIEQYF. For the CDR3, the DNA is TGCGCCAGCAGCTTGGACAGGGCGATCGAGCAGTACTTC.